This T cell receptor (beta chain) was recorded in a study of tumor-infiltrating lymphocytes in localized non-small cell lung cancer (dated by TCRdb to the early 2020s). Background on the whole study: Patients whose samples were collected after neoadjuvant chemotherapy, as well as both smokers and never-smokers and several histologies, were included in the cohort. From each patient came resected tumor tissue plus uninvolved lung tissue from that same patient, and the uninvolved lung tissue was described as non-adjacent to the tumor. TCR sequencing was one of several integrated assays, alongside flow cytometry, multiplex immunofluorescence, RNA-seq, exome sequencing and proteomics, applied to the same patients. The overall ICON cohort was composed of some 160 surgical patients with localized non-small cell lung cancer whose tumors were resected. A total of 55 or so patients were included in the paired tumor versus uninvolved lung comparison of immunoSEQ T-cell fraction.

V loses 1 base at its end and J loses 0 bases; junction bases beyond the gene matches: 9. The germline V gene specifies LGHNT as CDR1 and FRNRAP as CDR2. Its CDR3 holds 19 amino acids, cysteine through phenylalanine. Solely the CDR3 DNA is kept, with 57 bases framed from the first base. The study at large found these results: The TCR-derived T-cell fraction showed no difference between the flow cytometry-defined immunotypes IM1 (good prognosis) and IM2 (poor prognosis). Different pieces of the same tissue were used for different assays, so technical variation could not be separated from intratumor heterogeneity. TCRbeta sequencing supported higher T cell infiltration in tumors than in uninvolved lung tissue, consistent with immunofluorescence CD3 counts. Since assay coverage differed from patient to patient depending on how much tissue was available, TCR sequencing was done for only a subset of the cohort. No association of tumor T-cell fraction from TCR sequencing with recurrence-free survival was found (p = 0.61).

The first patient joined ICON in April 2016, and enrollment wrapped up when the last patient was enrolled in 2018. In a subcohort of 65 to 85 patients, fresh tumor and matched uninvolved tissue were collected for in-depth immune analyses, with TCR sequencing among those analyses. No cell sorting was done, and TCR sequencing was instead run on DNA isolated from bulk tissue. The immunoSEQ assay used for TCR sequencing gave the T-cell fraction in both tumor and uninvolved lung tissue. The source study handled its data this way. For survival analysis, patients were divided into high (upper tertile) and low (lower two tertiles) T-cell fraction groups, which were compared by log-rank test. A signed-rank test was used to test paired tumor versus uninvolved lung differences in T-cell fraction. Not all clones reach the TCRdb copy of this immuneACCESS table, which keeps in-frame sequences only. Checked studies attribute under half of the gap to unresolved V genes and leave the rest unexplained. The V and J calls and clone size are taken from that table; D and trimming were inferred from the DNA. The sample table lists just over 14,000 clones, roughly 79% of them with a count of one. The top ten clonotypes cover approximately 2.6% of the sample.

Points on this clone: The antigen it recognizes is unknown. No per-base quality is available; no much larger clone lies one base away.

The receptor's source is a human donor with non-small cell lung cancer. Recombination joined TRBV12-5 with TRBJ2-3, with 11 bases aligning to TRBD2. Sequenced input: lung tumor tissue. In nucleotides, the sequence is TGTGCTAGTGGTTTGGGGGGGACTAGCGGAACTACTAGCACAGATACGCAGTATTTT. Its protein reads: CASGLGGTSGTTSTDTQYF. Outside the CDR3, residues come from the reference TRBV12-5 and TRBJ2-3 proteins, so the full variable domain is: DARVTQTPRHKVTEMGQEVTMRCQPILGHNTVFWYRQTMMQGLELLAYFRNRAPLDDSGMPKDRFSAEMPDATLATLKIQPSEPRDSAVYFCASGLGGTSGTTSTDTQYFGPGTRLTVL.